Presented here are 10 T cell receptor beta chains from one specimen sequenced in a study of blood T cells in healthy people across ages. Next came a second PCR, run for 7 to 11 cycles, which used a sample-barcoded 5' primer along with a J-beta primer mix. TCRdb reprocessed the 5' RACE reads with MiXCR, giving one entry per CDR3 protein. The sample yields hundreds of thousands of distinct CDR3 sequences, 40% to 50% seen once. What was sequenced was blood. These receptors were collected from a man in his 60s in good health.

The chain couples TRBV6-1 to TRBJ1-2; no clear D. V was pared by 6 bases and J by 7 bases, with 15 bases between. The CDR3 runs to 13 residues. Germline V CDR1 and CDR2: MNHNS, SASEGT. The CDR3 DNA is TGTGCCAGCAGCGAGGTGAACGTGGCTGGCTACACCTTC. Protein product: CASSEVNVAGYTF.

This clonotype was detected a few times. J is TRBJ1-2 and V is TRBV5-1, with D tentatively TRBD1 (6 bases). Per the germline V gene, CDR1 is SGHRS and CDR2 is YFSETQ. This CDR3 region has 14 residues. V dropped 0 bases and J dropped 4 bases, with 10 bases sitting between them. CDR3 region: CASSLDRVFYGYTF. DNA of the CDR3: TGCGCCAGCAGCTTGGACAGGGTCTTCTATGGCTACACCTTC.

This clonotype was recorded once. A much larger clone lies a single base off, so this may be a read error. This chain joins TRBV10-3 and TRBJ2-5; tentative D call: TRBD1 (6 bases). The J call is in doubt because the DNA end fits TRBJ2-1 better. There are 15 residues in the CDR3. Germline values: CDR1 ENHRY, CDR2 SYGVKD. The CDR3 spells CAISETGNRVETQFF. The CDR3 region has the DNA TGTGCCATCAGTGAAACCGGCAACAGGGTTGAGACCCAGTTCTTC.

The sample holds a few counts of this clonotype. The chain links TRBV6-6 to TRBJ2-3; D is possibly TRBD1 (6 bases). This CDR3 contains 16 residues. V lost 5 bases and J 4 bases, leaving 19 bases between the germline ends. CDR1 is MNHNY and CDR2 is SVGAGI in the germline V gene (reference sequence). Written as DNA, the CDR3 is TGTGCCAGCAGTCGACCACAGGGCCCCAGGGCAGATACGCAGTATTTT. Its protein product is CASSRPQGPRADTQYF.

This rearrangement joins TRBV6-6 to TRBJ1-2, with no clear D. The CDR3 totals 14 residues. V gave up 4 bases and J gave up 8 bases, with 17 bases separating them. Germline CDR1 reads MNHNY; CDR2 reads SVGAGI (reference sequence). The CDR3 here is CASSSFPQAHGYTF. CDR3 DNA: TGTGCCAGCAGTTCCTTCCCCCAGGCTCACGGCTACACCTTC.

The chain carries TRBV12-3 or TRBV12-4 and TRBJ2-7, with TRBD1 matching 9 bases. The CDR3 sequence is 16 residues long. V lost 7 bases and J lost 1; bases outside the gene matches: 11. Here the CDR3 DNA reads TGTGCCAGCACGTCAAAACCGGGACAGGGATCCTACGAGCAGTACTTC. It specifies CASTSKPGQGSYEQYF.

Only a few counts were recorded for this clonotype. V gene TRBV2 combines with J gene TRBJ2-1; no reliable D call. Trimming cost V 11 bases and J 6 bases, with 11 bases left between them. From germline, CDR1 is SNHLY and CDR2 FYNNEI. The CDR3 is made up of 11 amino acids. In DNA form, the CDR3 reads TGTGCCTCCCGTCCCCTCAATGAGCAGTTCTTC. It encodes CASRPLNEQFF.

The chain couples TRBV6-2 or TRBV6-3 to TRBJ1-6; a possible D gene is TRBD1 (5 bases). This CDR3 is built from 14 residues. Germline V gene lookup returns CDR1 MNHEY and CDR2 SVGEGT. CDR3 sequence (DNA): TGTGCGACGTCGGAGGGGAGGAATAATTCACCCCTCCACTTT. Amino acid sequence: CATSEGRNNSPLHF.

In nucleotides, the CDR3 is TGTGCCAGTAGGGACCGGGACAGGGCGGGCGACGAGCAGTACTTC. Residues: CASRDRDRAGDEQYF. The V and J genes are TRBV10-3 and TRBJ2-7, with 9 bases matching TRBD1. Germline V lookup: CDR1 ENHRY, CDR2 SYGVKD. Trimming removed 10 bases from V and 5 bases from J; junction bases left unmatched: 15. The CDR3 runs 15 residues.

This clonotype was seen only a few times. The rearrangement links TRBV27 to TRBJ2-7; TRBD1 aligns across 12 bases. The CDR3 consists of 14 residues. Germline V gives CDR1 MNHEY, CDR2 SMNVEV (reference sequence). V trimming: 5 bases; J trimming: 5 bases; junction bases outside the gene matches: 4. The CDR3 DNA reads as TGTGCCAGCAGTCCCGGGACAGGGGGCGACGAGCAGTACTTC. Its protein product is CASSPGTGGDEQYF.